This TCR beta chain emerged from a study of control samples from healthy donors and cancer patients. This clone was seen only once. The CDR3 is made up of 15 amino acids. Germline-derived CDR1 and CDR2 are SGHTA and FQGNSA. Trimming cost V 5 bases and J 3 bases, with 16 bases left between them. Repertoires were generated with immunoSEQ multiplex PCR, while TCRdb's copy carries only in-frame clones and drops some. The sample lists tens of thousands of clones, 95% to 96% seen once, with under 2% in the top ten. The chain employs TRBV7-2 and TRBJ1-2; perhaps TRBD1 as D (6 bases). The specimen sequenced was blood. This sequence originates from a woman aged 25-40 years in good health. DNA of the CDR3: TGTGCCAGCAGCCCTAGGGGGGCAGGGGACTATGGCTACACCTTC. Protein product: CASSPRGAGDYGYTF. The full variable domain, its missing parts supplied by reference TRBV7-2 and TRBJ1-2, is GAGVSQSPSNKVTEKGKDVELRCDPISGHTALYWYRQSLGQGLEFLIYFQGNSAPDKSGLPSDRFSAERTGGSVSTLTIQRTQQEDSAVYLCASSPRGAGDYGYTFGSGTRLTVV.